This entry features one TCR beta chain sequence. This clone occurred once. The clone's antigen remains unknown. No base quality values were provided; no much bigger clone lies one nucleotide off. Germline trimming: 4 bases from V, 4 bases from J; junction bases outside gene matches: 6. Reading the germline V gene gives CDR1 SGHNT and CDR2 YENEEA. Including the terminal cysteine and phenylalanine, the CDR3 comprises 15 residues. Just CDR3 DNA is preserved here, 45 bases in frame from base 1. The data originate from a study of blood T cell repertoires in COVID-19 (TCRdb year 2020). Regarding the complete study: Samples from collaborators originated in the United States, Italy and Spain and spanned both the acute and convalescent phases of COVID-19. The prospective study material was composed of cDNA or gDNA derived from T cells, B-cell-depleted T cells, or PBMCs. Deeply sampled blood TCRbeta repertoires from subjects exposed to, actively infected with, or recovered from COVID-19 were included in the dataset. The repertoires were released in a freely available public database meant as a resource for research on the immune response to SARS-CoV-2. Samples were obtained from the ongoing ImmuneRACE study (first 160 participants) and from about 1,300 subjects provided by 6 global collaborators. Sample metadata almost always included a de-identified subject ID, COVID-19 status, age in years and sex. HLA class I and class II types, where available, came from metadata supplied by the sample provider rather than from assay-based typing.

TCRbeta CDR3 regions were amplified from genomic DNA using the immunoSEQ Assay, a bias-controlled multiplex PCR. Under the source paper's analysis protocol: Nucleated cell counts per sample were estimated from amplification of reference gene primers within the assay. To quantify the absolute abundance of each unique TCRbeta CDR3 rearrangement, sequence reads were collapsed and filtered. For each sample, productive Simpson clonality was calculated as the square root of Simpson's diversity index across productive rearrangements. TCRdb's version of the immuneACCESS table is confined to in-frame rearrangements and falls short of the full clone set. An unresolved V gene accounts for under half of the shortfall where checked; the remainder is of unknown origin. V, J and clone size derive from that table, while D and trimming were established from the DNA sequence. The sample table shows around 290,000 clones, and approximately 91% are seen once. The ten most abundant clones make up 1% of the sample.

Enrolling through a virtual design, the prospective study's participants ranged in age from roughly 18 to 90 years and lived across about two dozen United States geographic areas. In the prospective study, participants were assigned to cohorts based on the clinical history participants reported in a screening survey and a study questionnaire. Recovered participants in ImmuneRACE Cohort 3 were defined as having two consecutive negative NP/OP PCR tests, clearance from a healthcare professional, or resolution of symptoms. In the prospective study, whole blood, serum and a nasopharyngeal or oropharyngeal swab were collected from each participant by mobile phlebotomists. Participants in the prospective study had the option to provide additional blood draws and questionnaires over a roughly two-month period. Blood samples from the prospective study were shipped frozen or at room temperature prior to DNA extraction.

General findings and caveats noted by the study authors: Clinical and demographic metadata were provided uncurated, with the amount varying by source and participant.

Sequencing was performed on PBMCs or T cells enriched from blood (not recorded which). This sequence originates from a woman in her 30s who had recovered from COVID-19. The chain couples TRBV11-3 to TRBJ2-1; 8 junctional bases match TRBD2. The DNA is as follows: TGTGCCAGCAGCTCCATAGCGGGACCTTACAATGAGCAGTTCTTC. Its coded protein is CASSSIAGPYNEQFF.